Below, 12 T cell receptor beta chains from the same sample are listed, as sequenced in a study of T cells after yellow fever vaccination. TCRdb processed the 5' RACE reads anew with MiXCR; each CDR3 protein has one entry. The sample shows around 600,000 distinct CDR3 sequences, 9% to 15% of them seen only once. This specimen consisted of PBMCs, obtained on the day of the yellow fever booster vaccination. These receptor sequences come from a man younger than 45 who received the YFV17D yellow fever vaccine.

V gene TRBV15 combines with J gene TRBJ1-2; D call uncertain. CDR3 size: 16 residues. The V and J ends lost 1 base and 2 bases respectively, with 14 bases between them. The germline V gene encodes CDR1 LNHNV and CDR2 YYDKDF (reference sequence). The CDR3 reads CATSRGTPGINYGYTF. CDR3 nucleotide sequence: TGTGCCACCAGCAGAGGCACCCCGGGAATAAACTATGGCTACACCTTC.

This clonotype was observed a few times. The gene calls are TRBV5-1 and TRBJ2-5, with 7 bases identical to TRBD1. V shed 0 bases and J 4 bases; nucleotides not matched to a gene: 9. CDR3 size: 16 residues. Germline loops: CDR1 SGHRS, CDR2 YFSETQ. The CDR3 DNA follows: TGCGCCAGCAGCTTGGCCCCTCAGGGGGTGGGAGAGACCCAGTACTTC. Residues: CASSLAPQGVGETQYF.

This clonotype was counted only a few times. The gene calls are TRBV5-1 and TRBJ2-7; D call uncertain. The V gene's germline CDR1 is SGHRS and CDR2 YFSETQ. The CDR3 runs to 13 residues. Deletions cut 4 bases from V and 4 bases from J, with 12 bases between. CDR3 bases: TGCGCCAGCAGCCGTAGTAGTTGGTACGAGCAGTACTTC. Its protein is CASSRSSWYEQYF.

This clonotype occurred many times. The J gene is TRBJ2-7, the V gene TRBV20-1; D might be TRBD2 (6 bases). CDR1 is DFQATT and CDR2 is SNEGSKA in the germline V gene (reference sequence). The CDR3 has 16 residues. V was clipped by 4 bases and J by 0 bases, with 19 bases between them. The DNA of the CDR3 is TGCAGTGCTACACCCGGGTCCGGGGGAAGCTCCTACGAGCAGTACTTC. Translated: CSATPGSGGSSYEQYF.

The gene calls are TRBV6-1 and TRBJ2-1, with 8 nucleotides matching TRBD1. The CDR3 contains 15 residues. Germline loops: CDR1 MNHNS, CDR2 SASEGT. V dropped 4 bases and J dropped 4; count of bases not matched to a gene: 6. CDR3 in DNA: TGTGCCAGCAGTGGGAGGACAGGGCTTTACAATGAGCAGTTCTTC. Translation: CASSGRTGLYNEQFF.

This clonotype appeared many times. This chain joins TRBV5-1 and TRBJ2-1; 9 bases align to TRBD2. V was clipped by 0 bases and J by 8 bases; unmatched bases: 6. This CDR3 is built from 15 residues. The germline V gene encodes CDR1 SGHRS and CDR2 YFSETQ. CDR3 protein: CASSLGGSGSYEQFF. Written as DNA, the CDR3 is TGCGCCAGCAGCTTGGGAGGTAGCGGGAGCTATGAGCAGTTCTTC.

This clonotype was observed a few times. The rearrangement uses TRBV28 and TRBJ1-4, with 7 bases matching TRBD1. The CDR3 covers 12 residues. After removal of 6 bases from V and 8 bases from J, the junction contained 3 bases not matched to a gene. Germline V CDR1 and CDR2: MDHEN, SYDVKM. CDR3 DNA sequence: TGTGCCAGCAGGACAGGGAGGGAAAAACTGTTTTTT. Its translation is CASRTGREKLFF.

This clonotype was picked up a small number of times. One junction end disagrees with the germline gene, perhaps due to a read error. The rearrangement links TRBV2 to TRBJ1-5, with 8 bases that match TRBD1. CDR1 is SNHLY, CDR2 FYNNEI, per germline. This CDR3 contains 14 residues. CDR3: CASREDRGRQPQHF. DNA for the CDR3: TGTGCCAGCAGGGAAGACAGGGGTCGACAGCCCCAGCATTTT.

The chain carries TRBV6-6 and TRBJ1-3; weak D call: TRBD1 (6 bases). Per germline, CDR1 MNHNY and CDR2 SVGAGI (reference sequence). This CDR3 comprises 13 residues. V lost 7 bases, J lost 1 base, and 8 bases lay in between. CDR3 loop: CASTRGSGNTIYF. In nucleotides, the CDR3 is TGTGCCAGCACCAGGGGTTCTGGAAACACCATATATTTT.

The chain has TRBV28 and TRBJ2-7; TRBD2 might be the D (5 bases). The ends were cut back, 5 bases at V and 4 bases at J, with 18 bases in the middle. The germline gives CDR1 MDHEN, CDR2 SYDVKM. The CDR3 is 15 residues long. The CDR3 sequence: CASSGRALSLYEQYF. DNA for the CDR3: TGTGCCAGCAGTGGGAGAGCACTGTCGTTGTACGAGCAGTACTTC.

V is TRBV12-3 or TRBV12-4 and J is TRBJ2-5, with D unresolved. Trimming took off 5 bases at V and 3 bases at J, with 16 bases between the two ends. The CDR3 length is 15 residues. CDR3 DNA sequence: TGTGCCAGCAGTACTAAATCGACACGGGAAGAGACCCAGTACTTC. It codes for CASSTKSTREETQYF.

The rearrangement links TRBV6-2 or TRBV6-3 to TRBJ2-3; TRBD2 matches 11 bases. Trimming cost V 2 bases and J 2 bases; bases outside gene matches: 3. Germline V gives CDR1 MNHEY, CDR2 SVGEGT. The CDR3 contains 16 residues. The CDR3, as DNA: TGTGCCAGCAGTTACCGACTAGCGGGAATCACAGATACGCAGTATTTT. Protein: CASSYRLAGITDTQYF.